This T cell receptor (beta chain) was sequenced during a study of blood T cell repertoires in COVID-19. Study details: Material from acute and convalescent COVID-19 was sourced from the United States, Italy and Spain. In each case, the material was cDNA or gDNA derived from T cells, B-cell-depleted T cells, or PBMCs.

How the authors handled the data: Cell counts per sample came from amplifying reference gene primers. The assay was immunoSEQ multiplex PCR, and TCRdb's table has in-frame clones only and misses some. The V and J calls and clone size were taken over from that table, and D and trimming were inferred from the DNA. The sample shows over 150,000 clones, approximately 86% of them seen only once. Trimming at V came to 3 bases and at J to 5 bases, leaving 6 bases not matched to a gene. The CDR3 loop spans 15 amino acids. CDR1 and CDR2 (germline): KGHSH, LQKENI. Sequencing input: peripheral blood. The clonotype originates from a man aged 45-65 years with active or convalescent COVID-19. The chain has TRBV18 and TRBJ2-2, with 7 bases fitting TRBD1. The CDR3 reads CASSPRQGSTGELFF. The CDR3 DNA sequence: TGTGCCAGCTCACCTCGACAGGGATCAACCGGGGAGCTGTTTTTT. Combining the CDR3 with reference TRBV18 and TRBJ2-2 gives the whole variable domain NAGVMQNPRHLVRRRGQEARLRCSPMKGHSHVYWYRQLPEEGLKFMVYLQKENIIDESGMPKERFSAEFPKEGPSILRIQQVVRGDSAAYFCASSPRQGSTGELFFGEGSRLTVL.